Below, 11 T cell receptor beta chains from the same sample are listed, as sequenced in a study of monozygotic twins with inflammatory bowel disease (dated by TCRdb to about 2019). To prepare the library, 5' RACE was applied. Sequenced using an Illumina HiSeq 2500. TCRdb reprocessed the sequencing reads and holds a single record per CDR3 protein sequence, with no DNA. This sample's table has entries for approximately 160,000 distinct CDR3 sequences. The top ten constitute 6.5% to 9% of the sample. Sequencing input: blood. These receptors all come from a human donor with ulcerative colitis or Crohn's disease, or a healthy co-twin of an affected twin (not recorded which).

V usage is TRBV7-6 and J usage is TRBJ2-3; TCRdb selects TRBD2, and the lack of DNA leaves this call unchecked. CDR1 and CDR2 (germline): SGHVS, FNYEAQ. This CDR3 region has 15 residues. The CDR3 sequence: CASSSPAGSTDTQYF.

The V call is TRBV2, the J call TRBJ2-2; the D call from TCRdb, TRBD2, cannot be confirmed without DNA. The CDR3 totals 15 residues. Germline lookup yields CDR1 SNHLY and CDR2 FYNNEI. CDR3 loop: CASSWTSGNTGELFF.

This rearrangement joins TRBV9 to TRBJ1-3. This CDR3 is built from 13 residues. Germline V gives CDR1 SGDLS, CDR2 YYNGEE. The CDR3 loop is CASSGGRGNTIYF.

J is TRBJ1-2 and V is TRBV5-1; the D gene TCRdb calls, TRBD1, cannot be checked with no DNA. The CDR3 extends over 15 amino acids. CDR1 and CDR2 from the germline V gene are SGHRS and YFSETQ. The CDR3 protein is CASSRHRGRDYGYTF.

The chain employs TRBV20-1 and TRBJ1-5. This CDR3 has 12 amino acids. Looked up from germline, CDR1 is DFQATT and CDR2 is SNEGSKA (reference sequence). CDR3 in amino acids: CSAGRQNQPQHF.

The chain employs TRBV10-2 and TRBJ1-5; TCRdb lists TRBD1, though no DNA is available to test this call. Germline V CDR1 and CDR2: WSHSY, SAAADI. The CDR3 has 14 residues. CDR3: CASNDRVTNQPQHF.

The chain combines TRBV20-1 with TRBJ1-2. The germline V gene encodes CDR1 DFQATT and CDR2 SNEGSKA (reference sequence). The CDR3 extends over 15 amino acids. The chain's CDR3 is CSAREGGSAGYGYTF.

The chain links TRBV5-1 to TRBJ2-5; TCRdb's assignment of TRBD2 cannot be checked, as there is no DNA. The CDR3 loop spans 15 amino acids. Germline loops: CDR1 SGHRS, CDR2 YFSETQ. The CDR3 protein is CASSVTSGGKETQYF. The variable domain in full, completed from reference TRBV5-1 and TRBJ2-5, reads KAGVTQTPRYLIKTRGQQVTLSCSPISGHRSVSWYQQTPGQGLQFLFEYFSETQRNKGNFPGRFSGRQFSNSRSEMNVSTLELGDSALYLCASSVTSGGKETQYFGPGTRLLVL.

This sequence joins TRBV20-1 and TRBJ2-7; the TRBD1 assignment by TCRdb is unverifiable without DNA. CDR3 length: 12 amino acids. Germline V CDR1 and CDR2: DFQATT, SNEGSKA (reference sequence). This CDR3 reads CSAQGRNYEQYF.

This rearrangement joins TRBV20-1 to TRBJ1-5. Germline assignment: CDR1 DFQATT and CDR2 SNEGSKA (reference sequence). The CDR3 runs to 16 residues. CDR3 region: CSARDVGRFSNQPQHF.

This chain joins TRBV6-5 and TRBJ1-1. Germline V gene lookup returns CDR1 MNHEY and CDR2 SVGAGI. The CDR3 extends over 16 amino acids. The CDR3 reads CASSYSPAGMNTEAFF.